Each of the 10 T cell receptor beta chains below was sequenced from the same sample in a study of T cell responses to AZD1222 COVID-19 vaccine (dated by TCRdb to the early 2020s). Library construction relied on the immunoSEQ multiplex PCR assay. Sourced from immuneACCESS, this table was stored by TCRdb with only in-frame sequences that have V and J called. A share of the clones is absent; for the studies checked, an unresolved V gene accounts for under half, and the remainder has no known explanation. This sample has about 200,000 clones in its table, and roughly 92% of those were observed once. 0.9% to 1.1% of the sample lies in the top ten. The time point label here, explained by the study, means: about 28 days (+/-7) after the second vaccine dose. The source material was peripheral blood, sampled 28 days after the second AZD1222 dose. The receptors shown here come from an adult who received the AZD1222 COVID-19 vaccine.

CDR3 residues: CATSRESGPYEQYF. CDR3 DNA: TGTGCCACCAGCAGAGAATCCGGCCCCTACGAGCAGTACTTC. The genes are TRBV15 and TRBJ2-7, with D unclear. The CDR3 length is 14 residues. Germline CDR1 LNHNV, CDR2 YYDKDF (reference sequence). V gave up 0 bases and J gave up 2 bases, with 8 bases separating them.

This clone was observed a few times. The CDR3 spells CASSPGQGRDSPLHF. CDR3 bases: TGTGCCAGCTCACCGGGACAGGGTCGGGATTCACCCCTCCACTTT. The chain combines TRBV18 with TRBJ1-6; 9 bases agree with TRBD1. CDR3 length: 15 amino acids. The germline V gene encodes CDR1 KGHSH and CDR2 LQKENI. With 3 bases clipped from V and 8 bases from J, the junction kept 5 bases outside the gene matches.

This clone was recorded only once. The chain carries TRBV5-5 and TRBJ1-1; weak D call: TRBD1 (5 bases). The CDR3 contains 15 residues. V lost 3 bases and J lost 4, with 16 bases in between. CDR1 is SGHKS and CDR2 is YYEKEE in the germline V gene (reference sequence). The CDR3 spells CASSSIMAGGTEAFF. Written as DNA, the CDR3 is TGTGCCAGCAGCTCTATAATGGCCGGGGGCACTGAAGCTTTCTTT.

A single count supports this clone. CDR3 bases: TGTGCCAGCTCGACAGGGGATTTGTCACCCCTCCACTTT. This gives the protein CASSTGDLSPLHF. The chain is built from TRBV18 and TRBJ1-6; 8 bases fit TRBD1. This CDR3 is 13 amino acids long. Germline V CDR1 and CDR2: KGHSH, LQKENI. The V gene end was trimmed by 6 bases and the J gene end by 10 bases; junction bases not matched to a gene: 5.

The chain employs TRBV4-1 and TRBJ1-4; D is unresolved. The germline gives CDR1 MGHRA, CDR2 YSYEKL. The CDR3 is made up of 16 amino acids. V shed 3 bases and J shed 4 bases, with 15 bases lying between them. CDR3 amino acids: CASSHPKKDGNEKLFF. In nucleotides, the CDR3 is TGCGCCAGCAGCCACCCGAAGAAGGACGGTAATGAAAAACTGTTTTTT.

This CDR3 reads CASSHSDTQYF. CDR3 DNA sequence: TGTGCCAGCAGCCACTCCGATACGCAGTATTTT. The rearrangement links TRBV11-2 to TRBJ2-3; D gene ambiguous. This CDR3 has 11 residues. Germline-derived CDR1 and CDR2 are SGHAT and FQNNGV. Trimming pared 5 bases from V and 6 bases from J, leaving 6 bases between.

The chain combines TRBV27 with TRBJ1-6; D gene unclear. The CDR3 contains 13 residues. Trimming left V 8 bases short and J 8 bases short, with 13 bases between. Germline CDR1 reads MNHEY; CDR2 reads SMNVEV (reference sequence). CDR3 in amino acids: CASYTSPHSPLHF. In nucleotides, the CDR3 is TGTGCCAGCTACACAAGCCCGCATTCACCCCTCCACTTT.

The chain recombines TRBV6-2 or TRBV6-3 with TRBJ1-2; no clear D gene. Trimming removed 5 bases at V and 2 bases at J, with 18 bases between. The CDR3 covers 16 residues. CDR1 is MNHEY and CDR2 is SVGEGT in the germline V gene. The CDR3 DNA reads as TGTGCCAGCAGTCCCGGGAAGGAGGTCCTCAACTATGGCTACACCTTC. Its protein product is CASSPGKEVLNYGYTF.

V usage is TRBV25-1 and J usage is TRBJ1-3, with 7 bases matching TRBD1. The V gene's germline CDR1 is MGHDK and CDR2 SYGVNS. This CDR3 has 14 amino acids. V shed 4 bases and J 2 bases; nucleotides not matched to a gene: 2. Written as DNA, the CDR3 is TGTGCCAGCAGTGGACAGGGTCCTGGAAACACCATATATTTT. Encoded protein: CASSGQGPGNTIYF.

The gene calls are TRBV25-1 and TRBJ2-1; D gene unclear. The germline gives CDR1 MGHDK, CDR2 SYGVNS. V was clipped by 2 bases and J by 4 bases, with 9 bases between them. The CDR3 is made up of 14 amino acids. The CDR3 loop reads CASSEISPYNEQFF. The CDR3 nucleotides are TGTGCCAGCAGTGAAATAAGTCCTTACAATGAGCAGTTCTTC.